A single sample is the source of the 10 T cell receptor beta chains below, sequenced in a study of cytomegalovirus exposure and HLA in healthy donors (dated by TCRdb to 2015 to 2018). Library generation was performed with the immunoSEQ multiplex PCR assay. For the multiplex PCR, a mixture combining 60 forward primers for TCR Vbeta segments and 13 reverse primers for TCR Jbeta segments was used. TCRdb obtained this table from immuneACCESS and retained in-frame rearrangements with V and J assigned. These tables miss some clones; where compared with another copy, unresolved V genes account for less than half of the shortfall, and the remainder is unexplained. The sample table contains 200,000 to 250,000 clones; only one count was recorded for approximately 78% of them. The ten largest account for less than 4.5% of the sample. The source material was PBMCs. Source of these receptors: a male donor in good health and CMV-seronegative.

CDR3 bases: TGTGCCAGCAGTCGAGCCGGGACAGGGGAATCACCCCTCCACTTT. Amino acids: CASSRAGTGESPLHF. This sequence joins TRBV6-1 and TRBJ1-6; 10 bases line up with TRBD1. This CDR3 comprises 15 residues. V shed 5 bases and J 10 bases; nucleotides not matched to a gene: 8. Germline V gene data show CDR1 as MNHNS and CDR2 as SASEGT.

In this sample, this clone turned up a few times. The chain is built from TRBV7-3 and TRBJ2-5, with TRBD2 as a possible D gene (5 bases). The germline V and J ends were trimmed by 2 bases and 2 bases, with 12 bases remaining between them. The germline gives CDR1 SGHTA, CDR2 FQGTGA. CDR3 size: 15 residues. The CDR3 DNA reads TGTGCCAGCAGCTTAGTGCCCGGGAAACAAGAGACCCAGTACTTC. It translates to CASSLVPGKQETQYF.

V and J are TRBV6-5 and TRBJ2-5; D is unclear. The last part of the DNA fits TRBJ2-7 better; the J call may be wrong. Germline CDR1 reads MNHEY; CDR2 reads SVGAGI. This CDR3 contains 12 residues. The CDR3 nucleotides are TGTGCCAGCAGTTCCCCCCCGTACGAGCAGTACTTC. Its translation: CASSSPPYEQYF.

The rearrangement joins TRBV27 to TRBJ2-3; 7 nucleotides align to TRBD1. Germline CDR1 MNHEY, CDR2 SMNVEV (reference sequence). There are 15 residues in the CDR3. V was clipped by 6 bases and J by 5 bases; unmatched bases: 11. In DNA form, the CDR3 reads TGTGCCAGCAGGGGTAGACAGGGAATGGGAGATACGCAGTATTTT. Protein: CASRGRQGMGDTQYF.

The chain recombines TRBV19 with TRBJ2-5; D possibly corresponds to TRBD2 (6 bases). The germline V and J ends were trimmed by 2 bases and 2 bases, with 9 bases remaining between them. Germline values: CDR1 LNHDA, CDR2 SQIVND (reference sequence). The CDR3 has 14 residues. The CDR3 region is CASSIWGRQETQYF. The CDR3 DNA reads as TGTGCCAGTAGTATATGGGGGAGGCAAGAGACCCAGTACTTC.

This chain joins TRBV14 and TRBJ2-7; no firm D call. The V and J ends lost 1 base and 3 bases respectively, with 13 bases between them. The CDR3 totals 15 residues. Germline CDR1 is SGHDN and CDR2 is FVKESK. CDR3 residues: CASSQGLGVVYEQYF. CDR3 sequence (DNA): TGTGCCAGCAGCCAAGGCCTGGGCGTCGTCTACGAGCAGTACTTC.

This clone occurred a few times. CDR3 nucleotide sequence: TGTGCCAGCAGCCAAGTGGGTGGACTAGCGGCCTACGAGCAGTACTTC. This encodes CASSQVGGLAAYEQYF. V gene TRBV4-2 combines with J gene TRBJ2-7, with 10 nucleotides matching TRBD2. The germline gives CDR1 LGHNA, CDR2 YNFKEQ. V dropped 1 base and J dropped 2; count of bases not matched to a gene: 5. CDR3 length: 16 amino acids.

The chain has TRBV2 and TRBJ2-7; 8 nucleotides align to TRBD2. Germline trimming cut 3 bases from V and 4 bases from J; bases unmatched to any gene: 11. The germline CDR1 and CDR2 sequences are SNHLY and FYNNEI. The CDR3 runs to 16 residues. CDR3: CASSDNLGRVGYEQYF. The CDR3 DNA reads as TGTGCCAGCAGTGACAACCTCGGGAGGGTAGGATACGAGCAGTACTTC.

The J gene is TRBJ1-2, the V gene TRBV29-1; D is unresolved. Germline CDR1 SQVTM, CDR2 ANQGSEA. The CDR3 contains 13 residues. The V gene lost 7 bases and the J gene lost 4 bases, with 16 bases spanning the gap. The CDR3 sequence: CSALRETSYGYTF. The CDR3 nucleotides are TGCAGCGCCCTGAGGGAGACGTCCTATGGCTACACCTTC.

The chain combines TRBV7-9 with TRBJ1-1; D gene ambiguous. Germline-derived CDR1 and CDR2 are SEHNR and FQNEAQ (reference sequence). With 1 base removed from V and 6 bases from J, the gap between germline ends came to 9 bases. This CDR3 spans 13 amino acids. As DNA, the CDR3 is TGTGCCAGCAGCTTAGGCGGGGTGCCTGAAGCTTTCTTT. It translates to CASSLGGVPEAFF.